This T cell receptor beta chain was captured by sequencing in a study of yellow fever vaccine responses in identical twins. Whole-study findings and limits: It has been reported that, in twins, the vaccine T cell response seemed partly convergent and partly personalized.

With regard to this clonotype: What it binds is unknown.

MiXCR, run by TCRdb on the RT-PCR reads, gives a single entry per CDR3 protein. The data show under 8,500 distinct CDR3 sequences, about 82% seen once. This CDR3 has 16 amino acids. CDR1 is LNHNV, CDR2 YYDKDF, per germline (reference sequence). V shed 1 base and J shed 3 bases, with 13 bases lying between them. The sequence was obtained from a young woman who received the yellow fever vaccine. V and J are TRBV15 and TRBJ2-1; D is perhaps TRBD1 (6 bases). This specimen was T cells from blood (PBMCs), unsorted or a sorted subset (not recorded which), taken before or after yellow fever vaccination (not recorded which). As DNA, the CDR3 is TGTGCCACCAGCAGAGTGGGGACAAAAATCTACAATGAGCAGTTCTTC. This gives the protein CATSRVGTKIYNEQFF.